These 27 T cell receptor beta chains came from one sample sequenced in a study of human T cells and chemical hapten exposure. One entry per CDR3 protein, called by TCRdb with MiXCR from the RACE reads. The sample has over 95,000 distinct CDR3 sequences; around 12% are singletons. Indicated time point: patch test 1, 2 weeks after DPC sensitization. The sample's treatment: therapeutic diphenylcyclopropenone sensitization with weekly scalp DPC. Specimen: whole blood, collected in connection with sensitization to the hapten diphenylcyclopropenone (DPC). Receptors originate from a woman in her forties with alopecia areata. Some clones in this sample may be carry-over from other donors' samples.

The CDR3 DNA reads as TGTGCCAGCAGTTTTTCAACGGGATACGTTGAGCATTTT. Encoded protein: CASSFSTGYVEHF. V is TRBV28 and J is TRBJ1-5; D unclear. Per germline, CDR1 MDHEN and CDR2 SYDVKM. Trimming cost V 3 bases and J 14 bases, with 17 bases left between them. The CDR3 loop spans 13 amino acids.

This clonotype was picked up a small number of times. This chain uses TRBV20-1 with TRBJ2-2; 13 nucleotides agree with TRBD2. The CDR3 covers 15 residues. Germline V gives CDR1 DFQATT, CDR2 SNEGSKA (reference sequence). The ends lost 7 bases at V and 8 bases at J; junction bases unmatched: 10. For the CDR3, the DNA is TGCAGTGTCCTCGGGACTAGCGGGGCCGAGGGGGAGCTGTTTTTT. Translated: CSVLGTSGAEGELFF.

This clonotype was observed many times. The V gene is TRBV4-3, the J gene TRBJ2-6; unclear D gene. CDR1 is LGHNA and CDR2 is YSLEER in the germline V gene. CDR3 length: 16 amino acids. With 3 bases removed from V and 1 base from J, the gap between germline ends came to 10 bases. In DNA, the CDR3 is TGCGCCAGCAGCCAGGAGAGACATTCTGGGGCCAACGTCCTGACTTTC. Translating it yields CASSQERHSGANVLTF.

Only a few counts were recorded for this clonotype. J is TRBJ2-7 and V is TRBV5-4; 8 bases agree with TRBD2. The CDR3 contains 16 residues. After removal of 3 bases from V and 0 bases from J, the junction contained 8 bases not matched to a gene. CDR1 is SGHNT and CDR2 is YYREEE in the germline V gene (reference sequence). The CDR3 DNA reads TGTGCCAGCAGCTCGGGAGGGCTAGCGGACTCCTACGAGCAGTACTTC. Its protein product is CASSSGGLADSYEQYF.

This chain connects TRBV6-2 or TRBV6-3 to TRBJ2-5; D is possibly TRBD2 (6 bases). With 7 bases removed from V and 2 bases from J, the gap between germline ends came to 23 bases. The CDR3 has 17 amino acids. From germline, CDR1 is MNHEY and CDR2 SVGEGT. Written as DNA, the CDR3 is TGTGCCAGCAATCACCTCCCGGGACTCCATAAACAAGAGACCCAGTACTTC. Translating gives CASNHLPGLHKQETQYF.

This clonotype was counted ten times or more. This chain's CDR3 is CASSYSGDRPQHF. In DNA, the CDR3 is TGTGCCAGCAGTTACTCGGGGGATCGGCCCCAGCATTTT. The genes are TRBV6-2 or TRBV6-3 and TRBJ1-5; TRBD1 might be the D (5 bases). Per germline, CDR1 MNHEY and CDR2 SVGEGT. Trimming removed 0 bases from V and 9 bases from J, with 9 bases in between. CDR3 size: 13 residues.

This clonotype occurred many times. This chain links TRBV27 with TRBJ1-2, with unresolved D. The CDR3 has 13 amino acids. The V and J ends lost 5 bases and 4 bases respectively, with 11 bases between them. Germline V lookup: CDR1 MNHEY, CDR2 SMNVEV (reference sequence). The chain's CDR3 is CASSPQEGYGYTF. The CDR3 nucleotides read TGTGCCAGCAGTCCCCAGGAAGGCTATGGCTACACCTTC.

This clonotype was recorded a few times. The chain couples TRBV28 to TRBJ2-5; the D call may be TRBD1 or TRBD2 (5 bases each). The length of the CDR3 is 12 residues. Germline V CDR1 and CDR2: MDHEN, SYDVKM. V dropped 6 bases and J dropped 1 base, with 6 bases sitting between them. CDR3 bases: TGTGCCAGCAGGGGGGTCCAAGAGACCCAGTACTTC. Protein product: CASRGVQETQYF.

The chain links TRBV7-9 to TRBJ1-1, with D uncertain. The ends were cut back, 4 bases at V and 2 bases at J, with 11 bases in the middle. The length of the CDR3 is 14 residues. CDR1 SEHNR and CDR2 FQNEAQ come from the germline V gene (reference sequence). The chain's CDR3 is CASSSGPYNTEAFF. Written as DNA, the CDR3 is TGTGCCAGCAGCTCTGGCCCTTATAACACTGAAGCTTTCTTT.

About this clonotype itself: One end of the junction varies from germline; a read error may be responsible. The CDR3 DNA follows: TGTGCCAGCAGCGAAGCCGCAGGGAACGCCGGGGAGCTGTTTTTT. It is translated as CASSEAAGNAGELFF. This sequence joins TRBV28 and TRBJ2-2; weak D call: TRBD1 (5 bases). Germline lookup yields CDR1 MDHEN and CDR2 SYDVKM. This CDR3 has 15 residues.

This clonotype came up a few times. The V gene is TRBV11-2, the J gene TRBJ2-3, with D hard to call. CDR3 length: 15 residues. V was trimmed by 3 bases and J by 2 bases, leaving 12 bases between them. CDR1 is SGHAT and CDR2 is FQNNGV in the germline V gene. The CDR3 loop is CASSFFRADTDTQYF. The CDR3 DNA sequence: TGTGCCAGCAGCTTTTTCAGAGCCGACACAGATACGCAGTATTTT.

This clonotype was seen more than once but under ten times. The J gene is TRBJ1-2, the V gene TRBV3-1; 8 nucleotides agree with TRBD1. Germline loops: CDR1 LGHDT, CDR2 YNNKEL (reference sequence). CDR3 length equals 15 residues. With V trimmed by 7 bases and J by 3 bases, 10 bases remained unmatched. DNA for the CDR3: TGTGCCAGCACGACAGGGGCCGGTTGGGACTATGGCTACACCTTC. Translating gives CASTTGAGWDYGYTF.

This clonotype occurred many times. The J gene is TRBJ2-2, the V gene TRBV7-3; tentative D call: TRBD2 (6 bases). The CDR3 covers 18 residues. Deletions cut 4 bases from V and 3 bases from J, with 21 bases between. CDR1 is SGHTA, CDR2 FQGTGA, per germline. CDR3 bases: TGTGCCAGCAGCTCGCCCCAAAACTTAGCGGCGGACACCGGGGAGCTGTTTTTT. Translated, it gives CASSSPQNLAADTGELFF.

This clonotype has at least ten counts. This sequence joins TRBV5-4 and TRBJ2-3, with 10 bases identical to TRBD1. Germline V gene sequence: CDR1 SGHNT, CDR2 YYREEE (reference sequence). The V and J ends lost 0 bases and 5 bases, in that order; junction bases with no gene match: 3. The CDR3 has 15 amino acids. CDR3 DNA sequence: TGTGCCAGCAGCTTGGATGGGACAGGGGTAGATACGCAGTATTTT. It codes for CASSLDGTGVDTQYF. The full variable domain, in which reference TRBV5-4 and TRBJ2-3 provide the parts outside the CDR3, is ETGVTQSPTHLIKTRGQQVTLRCSSQSGHNTVSWYQQALGQGPQFIFQYYREEENGRGNFPPRFSGLQFPNYSSELNVNALELDDSALYLCASSLDGTGVDTQYFGPGTRLTVL.

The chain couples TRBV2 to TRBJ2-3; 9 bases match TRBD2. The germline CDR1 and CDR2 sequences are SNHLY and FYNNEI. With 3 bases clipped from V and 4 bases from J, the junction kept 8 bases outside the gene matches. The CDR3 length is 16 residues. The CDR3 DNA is TGTGCCAGCAGTGAGCTTTCTAGCGGGGCTTCAGATACGCAGTATTTT. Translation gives CASSELSSGASDTQYF.

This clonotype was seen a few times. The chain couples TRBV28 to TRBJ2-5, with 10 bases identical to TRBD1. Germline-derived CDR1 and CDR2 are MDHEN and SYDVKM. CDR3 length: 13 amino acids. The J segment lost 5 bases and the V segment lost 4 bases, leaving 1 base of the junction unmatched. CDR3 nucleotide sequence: TGTGCCAGCAGTTCGGGACAGGGGGAGACCCAGTACTTC. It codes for CASSSGQGETQYF. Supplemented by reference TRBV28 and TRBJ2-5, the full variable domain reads DVKVTQSSRYLVKRTGEKVFLECVQDMDHENMFWYRQDPGLGLRLIYFSYDVKMKEKGDIPEGYSVSREKKERFSLILESASTNQTSMYLCASSSGQGETQYFGPGTRLLVL.

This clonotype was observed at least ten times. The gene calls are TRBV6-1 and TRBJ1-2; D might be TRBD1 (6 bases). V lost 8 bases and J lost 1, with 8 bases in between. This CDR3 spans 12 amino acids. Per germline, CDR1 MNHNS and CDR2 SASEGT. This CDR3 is CASGQFNYGYTF. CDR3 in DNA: TGTGCCAGCGGACAGTTTAACTATGGCTACACCTTC.

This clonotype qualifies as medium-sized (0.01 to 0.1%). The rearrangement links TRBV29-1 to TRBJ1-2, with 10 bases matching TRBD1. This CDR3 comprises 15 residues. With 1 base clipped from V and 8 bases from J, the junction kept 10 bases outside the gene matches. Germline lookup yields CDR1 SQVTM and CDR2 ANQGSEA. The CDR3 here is CSVEGSDRGASGYTF. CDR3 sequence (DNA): TGCAGCGTTGAAGGGTCGGACAGGGGGGCCTCCGGCTACACCTTC.

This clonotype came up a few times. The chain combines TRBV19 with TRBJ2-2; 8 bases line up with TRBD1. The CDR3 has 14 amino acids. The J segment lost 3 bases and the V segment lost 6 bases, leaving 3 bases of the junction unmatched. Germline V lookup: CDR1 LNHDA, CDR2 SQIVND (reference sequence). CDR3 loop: CASRWGQDTGELFF. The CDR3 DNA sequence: TGTGCCAGTAGATGGGGACAGGACACCGGGGAGCTGTTTTTT.

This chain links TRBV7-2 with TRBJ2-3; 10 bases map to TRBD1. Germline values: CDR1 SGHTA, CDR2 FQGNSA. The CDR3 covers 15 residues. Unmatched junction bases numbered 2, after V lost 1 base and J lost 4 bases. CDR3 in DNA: TGTGCCAGCAGCTTAGGCGGGACAGGGGCAGATACGCAGTATTTT. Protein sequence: CASSLGGTGADTQYF. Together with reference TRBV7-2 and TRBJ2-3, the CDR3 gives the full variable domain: GAGVSQSPSNKVTEKGKDVELRCDPISGHTALYWYRQSLGQGLEFLIYFQGNSAPDKSGLPSDRFSAERTGGSVSTLTIQRTQQEDSAVYLCASSLGGTGADTQYFGPGTRLTVL.

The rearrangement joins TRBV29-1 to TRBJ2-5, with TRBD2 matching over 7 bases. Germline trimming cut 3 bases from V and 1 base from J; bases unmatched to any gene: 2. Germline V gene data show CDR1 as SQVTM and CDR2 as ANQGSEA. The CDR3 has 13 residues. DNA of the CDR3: TGCAGCGTTGAGGGCGGGAGCCAAGAGACCCAGTACTTC. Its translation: CSVEGGSQETQYF.

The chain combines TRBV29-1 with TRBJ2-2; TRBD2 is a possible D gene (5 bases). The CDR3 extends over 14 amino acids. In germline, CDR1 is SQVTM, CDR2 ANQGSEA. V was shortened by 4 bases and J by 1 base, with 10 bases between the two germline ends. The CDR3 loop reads CSVVPGGNTGELFF. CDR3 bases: TGCAGCGTTGTTCCAGGAGGGAACACCGGGGAGCTGTTTTTT.

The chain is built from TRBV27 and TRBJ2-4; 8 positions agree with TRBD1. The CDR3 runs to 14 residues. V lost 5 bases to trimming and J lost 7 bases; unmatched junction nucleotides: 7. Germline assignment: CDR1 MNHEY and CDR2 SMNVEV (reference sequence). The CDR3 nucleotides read TGTGCCAGCAGTCCGGGACAGGTTGCGAACATTCAGTACTTC. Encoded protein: CASSPGQVANIQYF.

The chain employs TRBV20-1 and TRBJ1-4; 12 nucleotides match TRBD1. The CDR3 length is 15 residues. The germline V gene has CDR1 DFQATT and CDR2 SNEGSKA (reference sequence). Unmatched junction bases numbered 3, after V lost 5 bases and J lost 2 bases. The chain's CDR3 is CSALGQGATNEKLFF. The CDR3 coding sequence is TGCAGTGCTCTGGGACAGGGGGCGACTAATGAAAAACTGTTTTTT.

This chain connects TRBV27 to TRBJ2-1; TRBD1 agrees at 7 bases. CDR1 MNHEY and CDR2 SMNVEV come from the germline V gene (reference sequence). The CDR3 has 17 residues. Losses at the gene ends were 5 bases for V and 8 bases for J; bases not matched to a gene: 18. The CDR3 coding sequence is TGTGCCAGCAGTCCTCGGACAGGTCTCGGCCGGTTGGATGAGCAGTTCTTC. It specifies CASSPRTGLGRLDEQFF.

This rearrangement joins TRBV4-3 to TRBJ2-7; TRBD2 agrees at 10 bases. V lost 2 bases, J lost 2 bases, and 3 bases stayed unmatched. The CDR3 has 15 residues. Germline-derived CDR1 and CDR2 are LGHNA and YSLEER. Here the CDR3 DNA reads TGCGCCAGCAGCCAACTAGCGGGAGAGGCCTACGAGCAGTACTTC. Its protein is CASSQLAGEAYEQYF.

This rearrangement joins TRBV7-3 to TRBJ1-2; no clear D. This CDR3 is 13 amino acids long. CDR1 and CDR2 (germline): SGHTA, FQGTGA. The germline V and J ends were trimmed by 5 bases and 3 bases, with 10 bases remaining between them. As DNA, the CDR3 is TGTGCCAGCAGCCCAGACCCCGACTATGGCTACACCTTC. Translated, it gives CASSPDPDYGYTF.